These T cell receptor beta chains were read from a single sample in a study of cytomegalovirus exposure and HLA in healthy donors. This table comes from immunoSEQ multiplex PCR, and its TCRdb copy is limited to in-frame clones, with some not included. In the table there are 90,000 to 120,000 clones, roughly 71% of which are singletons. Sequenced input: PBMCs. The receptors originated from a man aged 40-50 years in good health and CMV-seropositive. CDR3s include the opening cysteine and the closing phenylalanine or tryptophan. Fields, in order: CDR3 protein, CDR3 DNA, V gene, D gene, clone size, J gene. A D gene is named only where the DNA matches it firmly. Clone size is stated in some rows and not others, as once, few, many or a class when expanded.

CASSRTGAYEQYF TGTGCCAGCAGCCGGACAGGGGCCTACGAGCAGTACTTC TRBV27 TRBD1 - TRBJ2-7
CASSLGEFTDTQYF TGCGCCAGCAGCTTGGGGGAGTTCACAGATACGCAGTATTTT TRBV5-1 - - TRBJ2-3
CASSYTQAQETQYF TGTGCCAGCAGTTACACACAGGCCCAAGAGACCCAGTACTTC TRBV6-6 - - TRBJ2-5
CASSLSRPGVTEAFF TGTGCCAGCAGCTTAAGCCGCCCAGGGGTGACTGAAGCTTTCTTT TRBV11-2 - - TRBJ1-1
CASREGAQGRLGYTF TGTGCCAGCAGAGAAGGGGCACAGGGTAGGCTTGGCTACACCTTC TRBV7-9 - - TRBJ1-2
CASSVGGAGGRRTGELFF TGTGCCAGCAGCGTAGGAGGAGCGGGAGGACGGCGAACCGGGGAGCTGTTTTTT TRBV9 TRBD2 - TRBJ2-2
CASSQDQGETEAFF TGTGCCAGCTCTCAGGATCAGGGTGAGACTGAAGCTTTCTTT TRBV18 - - TRBJ1-1
CASTSISGTGGSPLHF TGCGCCAGCACCTCCATCTCCGGGACAGGGGGCTCACCCCTCCACTTT TRBV4-3 TRBD1 - TRBJ1-6
CASSSTGGGGISYNEQFF TGTGCCAGCAGCTCCACCGGGGGTGGTGGGATATCCTACAATGAGCAGTTCTTC TRBV7-6 - - TRBJ2-1
CSVEAKGLAGGITDTQYF TGCAGCGTTGAAGCTAAGGGACTAGCGGGAGGAATAACAGATACGCAGTATTTT TRBV29-1 TRBD2 once TRBJ2-3
CASSTGQETYEQYF TGCGCCAGCAGCACGGGACAGGAGACCTACGAGCAGTACTTC TRBV5-1 TRBD1 once TRBJ2-7
CASSPYGTMARYGYTF TGTGCCAGCAGCCCATACGGGACAATGGCACGCTATGGCTACACCTTC TRBV16 - - TRBJ1-2
CASSQGPGATYEQYF TGTGCCAGCAGCCAGGGCCCAGGGGCGACCTACGAGCAGTACTTC TRBV5-6 - - TRBJ2-7
CASSQVSGGLGEKLFF TGCGCCAGCAGCCAAGTCTCGGGAGGCTTGGGTGAAAAACTGTTTTTT TRBV4-1 - few TRBJ1-4
CASSLEQGSEHGYTF TGTGCCAGCTCATTAGAACAGGGGTCGGAGCATGGCTACACCTTC TRBV18 TRBD1 few TRBJ1-2
CASSQQGGYNEQFF TGCGCCAGCAGCCAACAGGGTGGGTACAATGAGCAGTTCTTC TRBV4-1 - - TRBJ2-1
CASRTGFGTPTNEKLFF TGTGCCAGTCGGACAGGGTTCGGGACCCCAACTAATGAAAAACTGTTTTTT TRBV19 TRBD1 few TRBJ1-4
CATSRDLGAVNTEAFF TGTGCCACCAGCAGAGATCTTGGGGCCGTGAACACTGAAGCTTTCTTT TRBV15 - - TRBJ1-1
CASTRSANSPLHF TGTGCCAGCACCAGGTCAGCCAATTCACCCCTCCACTTT TRBV2 - - TRBJ1-6
CASSSGTSGDTQYF TGTGCCAGCTCTTCGGGGACTAGCGGAGATACGCAGTATTTT TRBV18 TRBD2 once TRBJ2-3
CASSYQGQPQHF TGTGCCAGCAGTTACCAGGGTCAGCCCCAGCATTTT TRBV27 - - TRBJ1-5
CSVQGANYGYTF TGCAGCGTTCAGGGGGCAAACTATGGCTACACCTTC TRBV29-1 TRBD1 - TRBJ1-2
CASTGLLSYEQYF TGTGCCAGCACGGGACTTCTCTCCTACGAGCAGTACTTC TRBV6-1 - few TRBJ2-7
CASGSGGSYEQYF TGTGCCAGCGGGTCCGGGGGCTCCTACGAGCAGTACTTC TRBV7-9 - - TRBJ2-7
CASRGEDEQFF TGTGCCAGCCGGGGAGAAGATGAGCAGTTCTTC TRBV7-3 - - TRBJ2-1
CASSLAGATRETQYF TGTGCCAGCAGCTTAGCGGGAGCCACGAGGGAGACCCAGTACTTC TRBV7-8 - - TRBJ2-5
CASRPGLAGGTLHNEQFF TGTGCCAGTCGACCGGGACTAGCGGGAGGGACCCTCCACAATGAGCAGTTCTTC TRBV28 TRBD2 - TRBJ2-1
CASSPKGQPLSYGYTF TGTGCCAGCAGTCCCAAGGGGCAACCTCTTAGCTATGGCTACACCTTC TRBV28 - - TRBJ1-2
CASSPRSGSRGQPQHF TGTGCCAGTAGTCCCCGGTCCGGCTCAAGGGGTCAGCCCCAGCATTTT TRBV19 - - TRBJ1-5
CASSAGTGDFYGYTF TGTGCCAGTAGTGCCGGGACAGGGGATTTCTATGGCTACACCTTC TRBV19 TRBD1 - TRBJ1-2
CASSGLAYEQYF TGTGCCAGCAGCGGCCTAGCCTACGAGCAGTACTTC TRBV7-2 - - TRBJ2-7
CASSQDLSGSGTGELFF TGCGCCAGCAGCCAAGATTTGAGCGGGAGCGGCACCGGGGAGCTGTTTTTT TRBV4-1 TRBD2 few TRBJ2-2
CASSPGDGRGDTQYF TGTGCCAGCAGCCCAGGAGACGGGAGGGGAGATACGCAGTATTTT TRBV11-2 TRBD2 - TRBJ2-3
CASRTQGNYGYTF TGTGCCAGCAGGACCCAGGGAAACTATGGCTACACCTTC TRBV9 - - TRBJ1-2
CASTGVNTGELFF TGTGCCAGCACCGGTGTGAACACCGGGGAGCTGTTTTTT TRBV5-6 - - TRBJ2-2
CAWDGQNGNTIYF TGTGCCTGGGACGGACAGAACGGAAACACCATATATTTT TRBV30 - - TRBJ1-3
CASSYDRGNEQFF TGTGCCAGCAGTTACGACAGGGGCAATGAGCAGTTCTTC TRBV6-5 TRBD1 - TRBJ2-1
CASSPTGYNEQFF TGTGCCAGCAGCCCGACAGGCTACAATGAGCAGTTCTTC TRBV6-5 - once TRBJ2-1
CASSQLAGTGANVLTF TGCGCCAGCAGCCAATTGGCGGGTACTGGGGCCAACGTCCTGACTTTC TRBV4-3 - - TRBJ2-6
CASSSGLADTDTQYF TGCGCCAGCAGCTCCGGACTAGCGGACACAGATACGCAGTATTTT TRBV4-3 TRBD2 - TRBJ2-3
CASSLRNEQFF TGTGCCAGCAGCTTGCGGAATGAGCAGTTCTTC TRBV5-4 - - TRBJ2-1
CASGQEALGEQYF TGCGCCAGCGGCCAAGAGGCGCTAGGCGAGCAGTACTTC TRBV4-1 - - TRBJ2-7
CASSAHPDAANYGYTF TGTGCCAGCAGTGCTCACCCTGATGCAGCTAACTATGGCTACACCTTC TRBV6-4 - - TRBJ1-2
CASSLGNQETQYF TGTGCCAGCAGCCTCGGGAACCAAGAGACCCAGTACTTC TRBV7-9 - - TRBJ2-5
CAWRRLSSYEQYF TGTGCCTGGCGCAGGCTTAGCTCCTACGAGCAGTACTTC TRBV30 - - TRBJ2-7
CASSLDRHAGLNF TGCGCCAGCAGCTTGGACCGGCATGCGGGCCTTAATTTT TRBV5-1 - - TRBJ1-3
CASSEARRNYGYTF TGTGCCAGCAGTGAAGCGAGGCGGAACTATGGCTACACCTTC TRBV2 - - TRBJ1-2